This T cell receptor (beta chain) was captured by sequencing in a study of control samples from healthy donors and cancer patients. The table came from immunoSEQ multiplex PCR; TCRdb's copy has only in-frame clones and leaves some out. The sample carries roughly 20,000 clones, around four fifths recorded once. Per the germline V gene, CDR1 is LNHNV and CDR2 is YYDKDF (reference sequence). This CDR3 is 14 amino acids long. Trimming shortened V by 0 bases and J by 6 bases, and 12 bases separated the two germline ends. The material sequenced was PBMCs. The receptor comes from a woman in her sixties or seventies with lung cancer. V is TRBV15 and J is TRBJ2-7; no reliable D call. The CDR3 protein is CATSRDSGASEQYF. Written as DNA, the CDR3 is TGTGCCACCAGCAGAGATTCCGGTGCCTCCGAGCAGTACTTC.